This TCR beta chain was sequenced during a study of response to subunit inactivated influenza vaccine. MiXCR, run by TCRdb on the RT-PCR reads, gives a single entry per CDR3 protein. The sample records hundreds of thousands of distinct CDR3 sequences, approximately 14% being singletons. After removal of 0 bases from V and 7 bases from J, the junction contained 5 bases not matched to a gene. Germline values: CDR1 MNHEY, CDR2 SVGAGI. CDR3 size: 14 residues. This clonotype was recorded a few times. No antigen is known for it. Overall study findings and caveats: New T cells are recruited in small numbers by each seasonal influenza vaccination, according to the authors' suggestion.

Sample: PBMCs from blood, taken 12 days after vaccination. V usage is TRBV6-5 and J usage is TRBJ1-2, with 7 nucleotides matching TRBD1. The receptor's source is a man aged 50 to 60 who received an inactivated influenza vaccine. The CDR3 region is CASSYSNRGSGYTF. The DNA for the CDR3 is TGTGCCAGCAGTTACTCGAACAGGGGTAGTGGCTACACCTTC.